Sequencing of this T cell receptor (beta chain) was carried out in a study of cytomegalovirus exposure and HLA in healthy donors. Study-wide results and caveats: A likely sequencing artifact accounted for one observed cluster of highly shared sequence variants. When analyzed later, the rates of TCR association showed variation by HLA locus, with DRB1 the most and HLA-C the fewest.

The PCR used 60 Vbeta and 13 Jbeta primers. Method: immunoSEQ multiplex PCR; TCRdb's copy keeps in-frame clones and lacks some. The data contain under 200,000 clones, 70% to 80% of them singletons. The V and J ends lost 4 bases and 2 bases respectively, with 14 bases between them. Looked up from germline, CDR1 is SQVTM and CDR2 is ANQGSEA. This CDR3 has 15 amino acids. Points on this clone: Its antigen is still unknown.

This TCR was sampled from a young man in good health and CMV-seronegative. Sample: PBMCs. The rearrangement joins TRBV29-1 to TRBJ1-4; D gene uncertain. CDR3: CSVGGSRETNEKLFF. The DNA of the CDR3 is TGCAGCGTTGGGGGTTCCCGGGAGACTAATGAAAAACTGTTTTTT.